A single sample gave rise to the 28 T cell receptor beta chains below, sequenced in a study of blood T cell repertoires in COVID-19. The table came from immunoSEQ multiplex PCR; TCRdb's copy has only in-frame clones and leaves some out. Among roughly 68,000 clones listed, about 88% were seen once. Material: peripheral blood. These TCRs come from a human donor in a cohort sampled during active COVID-19.

The chain couples TRBV7-9 to TRBJ2-1, with 8 bases aligning to TRBD2. Germline-derived CDR1 and CDR2 are SEHNR and FQNEAQ (reference sequence). The CDR3 consists of 13 residues. Trimming cost V 7 bases and J 6 bases; bases outside gene matches: 5. Here the CDR3 reads CASIMSGSNEQFF. The DNA of the CDR3 is TGTGCCAGCATTATGAGCGGGAGCAATGAGCAGTTCTTC.

The chain links TRBV7-9 to TRBJ1-5, with 10 bases fitting TRBD1. The CDR3 totals 15 residues. Germline CDR1 reads SEHNR; CDR2 reads FQNEAQ (reference sequence). With 4 bases clipped from V and 6 bases from J, the junction kept 6 bases outside the gene matches. CDR3 nucleotide sequence: TGTGCCAGCAGCTCTGGGACAGGGGTTCGTCAGCCCCAGCATTTT. It specifies CASSSGTGVRQPQHF.

The chain employs TRBV3-1 (or the pseudogene TRBV3-2) and TRBJ2-2, with D possibly TRBD2 on 5 matching bases. Trimming cost V 5 bases and J 7 bases, with 11 bases left between them. Germline V lookup: CDR1 LGHDT, CDR2 YNNKEL (reference sequence). The length of the CDR3 is 13 residues. The DNA for the CDR3 is TGTGCCAGCAGCAAACTAGGGAGCGGGGAGCTGTTTTTT. This gives the protein CASSKLGSGELFF.

This clone was counted between two and nine times. CDR3 sequence: CASSQVSGSSQETQYF. DNA of the CDR3: TGCGCCAGCAGCCAAGTTAGCGGGAGTTCTCAAGAGACCCAGTACTTC. The V call is TRBV4-1, the J call TRBJ2-5; 9 nucleotides align to TRBD2. Germline V gene data show CDR1 as MGHRA and CDR2 as YSYEKL. The V segment lost 1 base and the J segment 2 bases; nucleotides outside the gene matches: 5. The CDR3 is 16 residues long.

V is TRBV18 and J is TRBJ2-7; the D is unclear. Per germline, CDR1 KGHSH and CDR2 LQKENI. Trimming stripped 4 bases from V and 2 bases from J, with 6 bases between. CDR3 length equals 12 residues. CDR3 DNA sequence: TGTGCCAGCTCACGTCAGACCTACGAGCAGTACTTC. Translated: CASSRQTYEQYF.

The chain uses TRBV5-4 and TRBJ2-1, with 7 bases fitting TRBD2. The CDR3 is 15 amino acids. Germline V gene sequence: CDR1 SGHNT, CDR2 YYREEE (reference sequence). Trimming took 5 bases from V and 4 from J; bases not matched to a gene: 9. This chain's CDR3 is CASRGTLGGYNEQFF. CDR3 DNA sequence: TGTGCCAGCAGGGGTACACTCGGGGGGTACAATGAGCAGTTCTTC.

The V call is TRBV14, the J call TRBJ1-2; unclear D gene. The CDR3 is made up of 13 amino acids. The V end lost 4 bases, the J end lost 6 bases, and 12 bases lay between the germline ends. From germline, CDR1 is SGHDN and CDR2 FVKESK. The DNA for the CDR3 is TGTGCCAGCAGCCCCCAGGAGGGTAATGGCTACACCTTC. The encoded protein is CASSPQEGNGYTF.

The CDR3, as DNA: TGTGCCAGCATCGGAGCGGCCGTAGATACGCAGTATTTT. It codes for CASIGAAVDTQYF. This rearrangement joins TRBV6-5 to TRBJ2-3; D perhaps matches TRBD2 (5 bases). The CDR3 extends over 13 amino acids. V gave up 7 bases and J gave up 5 bases, with 13 bases separating them. The germline CDR1 and CDR2 sequences are MNHEY and SVGAGI.

The chain carries TRBV28 and TRBJ2-7; maybe TRBD2 (6 bases). With 10 bases removed from V and 0 bases from J, the gap between germline ends came to 19 bases. The CDR3 runs to 15 residues. The germline V gene has CDR1 MDHEN and CDR2 SYDVKM. The DNA for the CDR3 is TGTGCCACTATCCGGGACTCAGTAACCTCCTACGAGCAGTACTTC. Its protein is CATIRDSVTSYEQYF. Full variable domain (remainder filled in from reference TRBV28 and TRBJ2-7): DVKVTQSSRYLVKRTGEKVFLECVQDMDHENMFWYRQDPGLGLRLIYFSYDVKMKEKGDIPEGYSVSREKKERFSLILESASTNQTSMYLCATIRDSVTSYEQYFGPGTRLTVT.

The V and J genes are TRBV6-5 and TRBJ1-6; 7 nucleotides match TRBD1. CDR1 is MNHEY, CDR2 SVGAGI, per germline. Unmatched junction bases numbered 3, after V lost 6 bases and J lost 4 bases. CDR3 size: 14 residues. The CDR3 reads CASRGTAYNSPLHF. In nucleotides, the CDR3 is TGTGCCAGCAGGGGGACAGCGTATAATTCACCCCTCCACTTT.

V usage is TRBV19 and J usage is TRBJ2-7; TRBD2 matches 10 bases. Trimming at V came to 4 bases and at J to 7 bases, leaving 7 bases not matched to a gene. This CDR3 is built from 14 residues. Germline CDR1 is LNHDA and CDR2 is SQIVND (reference sequence). The CDR3 coding sequence is TGTGCCAGTAGTACCTGGACTAGCGGAGCTGAGCAGTACTTC. It translates to CASSTWTSGAEQYF.

A few counts support this clone. The chain uses TRBV7-9 and TRBJ1-4, with 7 bases matching TRBD1. The CDR3 spans 15 residues. V shed 1 base and J 2 bases; nucleotides not matched to a gene: 1. Germline lookup yields CDR1 SEHNR and CDR2 FQNEAQ (reference sequence). CDR3 sequence reads: CASSLGGQTNEKLFF. In DNA, the CDR3 is TGTGCCAGCAGCTTAGGGGGACAGACTAATGAAAAACTGTTTTTT.

This chain links TRBV3-1 (or the pseudogene TRBV3-2) with TRBJ2-3, with a possible D match to TRBD1 (5 bases). The CDR3 consists of 19 residues. Trimming took 0 bases from V and 0 from J, leaving 19 bases between them. Germline CDR1 LGHDT, CDR2 YNNKEL (reference sequence). The CDR3 coding sequence is TGTGCCAGCAGCCAAGATCGCGTAGCCACAGGTACTAGCACAGATACGCAGTATTTT. Protein sequence: CASSQDRVATGTSTDTQYF.

The V gene is TRBV4-1, the J gene TRBJ1-4; 7 bases map to TRBD1. Germline-derived CDR1 and CDR2 are MGHRA and YSYEKL. V shed 3 bases and J 3 bases; nucleotides not matched to a gene: 16. The CDR3 covers 19 residues. The CDR3 bases are TGCGCCAGCAGCCACCACGGAACAGGGGTTCGAGCATCTAATGAAAAACTGTTTTTT. It yields the protein CASSHHGTGVRASNEKLFF.

V usage is TRBV6-6 and J usage is TRBJ1-4; 7 bases are a match to TRBD1. Looked up from germline, CDR1 is MNHNY and CDR2 is SVGAGI (reference sequence). The CDR3 has 15 amino acids. V dropped 6 bases and J dropped 4; count of bases not matched to a gene: 8. CDR3 region: CASRLIDRVNEKLFF. The CDR3 DNA is TGTGCCAGCAGACTGATAGACAGGGTTAATGAAAAACTGTTTTTT.

The chain employs TRBV27 and TRBJ2-7; D remains unclear. The CDR3 is 12 amino acids. The V end was cut by 10 bases, the J end by 2 bases, with 12 bases between. The germline CDR1 and CDR2 sequences are MNHEY and SMNVEV (reference sequence). CDR3 coding DNA: TGTGCCACCTCTTCAGGTCCCTACGAGCAGTACTTC. Its translation is CATSSGPYEQYF.

The rearrangement links TRBV6-1 to TRBJ2-7; TRBD2 matches at 12 bases. Germline CDR1 reads MNHNS; CDR2 reads SASEGT. J gave up 0 bases and V 4 bases, and 7 bases lay outside the gene matches. This CDR3 is built from 17 residues. DNA for the CDR3: TGTGCCAGCAGTGTACTAGCGGGAGGCCTAAGCTCCTACGAGCAGTACTTC. It is translated as CASSVLAGGLSSYEQYF.

This chain connects TRBV30 to TRBJ2-3; no firm D call. This CDR3 is 14 amino acids long. Germline V CDR1 and CDR2: GTSNPN, SVGIG (reference sequence). The V gene lost 3 bases and the J gene lost 8 bases, with 18 bases spanning the gap. The CDR3 coding sequence is TGTGCCTGGAGGGTGCCTGGTCCTTACGGTACGCAGTATTTT. Translating gives CAWRVPGPYGTQYF. The full variable domain, completed using reference TRBV30 and TRBJ2-3, is SQTIHQWPATLVQPVGSPLSLECTVEGTSNPNLYWYRQAAGRGLQLLFYSVGIGQISSEVPQNLSASRPQDRQFILSSKKLLLSDSGFYLCAWRVPGPYGTQYFGPGTRLTVL.

The chain recombines TRBV15 with TRBJ1-6, with unresolved D. The V end lost 0 bases, the J end lost 7 bases, and 10 bases lay between the germline ends. Germline V CDR1 and CDR2: LNHNV, YYDKDF (reference sequence). The CDR3 has 15 residues. CDR3 region: CATSRDLGRNSPLHF. The CDR3, as DNA: TGTGCCACCAGCAGAGATTTGGGCAGGAATTCACCCCTCCACTTT.

V usage is TRBV24-1 and J usage is TRBJ2-7; TRBD1 aligns across 7 bases. The CDR3 runs to 15 residues. The ends lost 3 bases at V and 3 bases at J; junction bases unmatched: 7. CDR1 KGHDR and CDR2 SFDVKD come from the germline V gene. The CDR3 sequence is CATSDRTGNRYEQYF. The CDR3, as DNA: TGTGCCACCAGTGATAGGACAGGTAATCGCTACGAGCAGTACTTC.

V gene TRBV4-1 combines with J gene TRBJ2-2; D is possibly TRBD2 (5 bases). Germline CDR1 reads MGHRA; CDR2 reads YSYEKL. The CDR3 loop spans 19 amino acids. Trimming removed 0 bases at V and 2 bases at J, with 19 bases between. CDR3 in amino acids: CASSQDILAATRNTGELFF. CDR3 in DNA: TGCGCCAGCAGCCAAGATATTCTAGCAGCTACCCGAAACACCGGGGAGCTGTTTTTT.

The chain combines TRBV2 with TRBJ2-4, with D maybe TRBD1 (5 bases). Trimming stripped 1 base from V and 2 bases from J, with 12 bases between. CDR1 is SNHLY, CDR2 FYNNEI, per germline. The CDR3 totals 16 residues. The CDR3 protein is CASSEVFRVSKNIQYF. In nucleotides, the CDR3 is TGTGCCAGCAGTGAAGTTTTCAGGGTATCCAAAAACATTCAGTACTTC.

The V call is TRBV11-2, the J call TRBJ2-2; TRBD1 agrees at 12 bases. The length of the CDR3 is 15 residues. The V and J ends lost 7 bases and 8 bases, in that order; junction bases with no gene match: 8. Germline V CDR1 and CDR2: SGHAT, FQNNGV. In DNA form, the CDR3 reads TGTGCCAGCACAACCGGGACAGGGGGCTATGGGGAGCTGTTTTTT. It yields the protein CASTTGTGGYGELFF. Full variable domain (missing parts from reference TRBV11-2 and TRBJ2-2): EAGVAQSPRYKIIEKRQSVAFWCNPISGHATLYWYQQILGQGPKLLIQFQNNGVVDDSQLPKDRFSAERLKGVDSTLKIQPAKLEDSAVYLCASTTGTGGYGELFFGEGSRLTVL.

This chain links TRBV7-8 with TRBJ2-2; 8 nucleotides match TRBD1. The germline V gene has CDR1 SGHVS and CDR2 FQNEAQ. The CDR3 spans 12 residues. The J segment lost 11 bases and the V segment lost 5 bases, leaving 4 bases of the junction unmatched. The CDR3 reads CASSPRGRELFF. As DNA, the CDR3 is TGTGCCAGCAGCCCCAGGGGGCGAGAGCTGTTTTTT.

The genes are TRBV11-3 and TRBJ2-1; weak D call: TRBD1 (5 bases). This CDR3 is 18 amino acids long. Germline CDR1 SGHNT, CDR2 YENEEA. V was clipped by 0 bases and J by 0 bases, with 15 bases between them. For the CDR3, the DNA is TGTGCCAGCAGCTTAGATCGCTGGGGCCAGAGCTCCTACAATGAGCAGTTCTTC. Protein: CASSLDRWGQSSYNEQFF.

The chain uses TRBV7-2 and TRBJ2-5, with 7 bases aligning to TRBD1. The CDR3 loop spans 16 amino acids. J lost 2 bases, V lost 3 bases, and 9 bases had no gene match. CDR1 SGHTA and CDR2 FQGNSA come from the germline V gene. The CDR3 is CASSFFRGKGQETQYF. The CDR3 region has the DNA TGTGCCAGCAGCTTTTTCAGGGGGAAGGGACAAGAGACCCAGTACTTC.

V is TRBV6-5 and J is TRBJ1-3, with D possibly being TRBD1 (5 bases). Germline-derived CDR1 and CDR2 are MNHEY and SVGAGI. The length of the CDR3 is 14 residues. The germline V and J ends were trimmed by 8 bases and 0 bases, with 11 bases remaining between them. CDR3 sequence: CASLGHSSGNTIYF. CDR3 in DNA: TGTGCCAGCCTAGGACACAGCTCTGGAAACACCATATATTTT.

This chain uses TRBV10-1 with TRBJ2-7; D is perhaps TRBD2 (5 bases). Trimming cost V 3 bases and J 0 bases, with 9 bases left between them. The CDR3 loop spans 14 amino acids. From germline, CDR1 is WNHNN and CDR2 SYGVQD (reference sequence). The CDR3 region has the DNA TGCGCCAGCAGTGATGGCGGGCCCTCCTACGAGCAGTACTTC. Translating it yields CASSDGGPSYEQYF.